Listed here are 26 T cell receptor beta chains from one sample, sequenced in a study of preoperative IRX-2 immunotherapy in early breast cancer. Treatment of the sample: preoperative locoregional IRX-2 cytokine immunotherapy. TCRdb's table, derived via immunoSEQ multiplex PCR, lists solely in-frame clones and lacks some. The sample has roughly 93,000 clones, 86% seen once; the top ten hold about 2.1%. This sample comprised tumor tissue, obtained after IRX-2 immunotherapy. The receptors shown here come from a human donor with breast cancer.

The chain carries TRBV28 and TRBJ2-5; tentative D call: TRBD1 (5 bases). The V end was cut by 2 bases, the J end by 5 bases, with 9 bases between. The CDR3 length is 13 residues. Per germline, CDR1 MDHEN and CDR2 SYDVKM. CDR3 region: CASSLRGSETQYF. For the CDR3, the DNA is TGTGCCAGCAGTTTAAGGGGATCCGAGACCCAGTACTTC.

V is TRBV7-6 and J is TRBJ2-7, with 9 bases that match TRBD1. The V segment lost 5 bases and the J segment 3 bases; nucleotides outside the gene matches: 8. The CDR3 contains 15 residues. Germline loops: CDR1 SGHVS, CDR2 FNYEAQ. Here the CDR3 reads CASSTDRGPRYEQYF. The CDR3 DNA is TGTGCCAGCAGCACGGACAGGGGCCCTCGCTACGAGCAGTACTTC. The full variable domain, completed using reference TRBV7-6 and TRBJ2-7, is GAGVSQSPRYKVTKRGQDVALRCDPISGHVSLYWYRQALGQGPEFLTYFNYEAQQDKSGLPNDRFSAERPEGSISTLTIQRTEQRDSAMYRCASSTDRGPRYEQYFGPGTRLTVT.

The genes are TRBV7-8 and TRBJ2-2, with D perhaps matching TRBD1 (5 bases). V shed 1 base and J shed 3 bases, with 9 bases lying between them. The CDR3 is 15 amino acids. Germline loops: CDR1 SGHVS, CDR2 FQNEAQ. CDR3 sequence reads: CASSLDPRDTGELFF. The CDR3 nucleotides are TGTGCCAGCAGCTTAGATCCCAGGGACACCGGGGAGCTGTTTTTT.

This clone was found once. The missing CDR3 end, 1 residue past where the read stops, is filled in from the germline J gene. The chain employs TRBV6-1 and TRBJ2-1; TRBD2 might be the D (5 bases). V was clipped by 1 base and J by 7 bases, with 8 bases between them. The V gene's germline CDR1 is MNHNS and CDR2 SASEGT. The CDR3 extends over 13 amino acids. CDR3 bases read: TGTGCCAGCAGTGAAGGGGAGACAAATGAGCAGTTC. This encodes CASSEGETNEQF. In full, the CDR3 reads CASSEGETNEQFF.

The genes are TRBV18 and TRBJ2-6; D not resolved. CDR3 length: 12 residues. Trimming stripped 3 bases from V and 3 bases from J, with 0 bases between. CDR1 and CDR2 from the germline V gene are KGHSH and LQKENI. As DNA, the CDR3 is TGTGCCAGCTCACCTGGGGCCAACGTCCTGACTTTC. Translated, it gives CASSPGANVLTF. Using reference TRBV18 and TRBJ2-6 for the parts outside the CDR3, the full variable domain is NAGVMQNPRHLVRRRGQEARLRCSPMKGHSHVYWYRQLPEEGLKFMVYLQKENIIDESGMPKERFSAEFPKEGPSILRIQQVVRGDSAAYFCASSPGANVLTFGAGSRLTVL.

The rearrangement links TRBV7-1 to TRBJ1-1; the D is unclear. TRBV7-1 is an open reading frame whose function is uncertain. CDR3 length: 13 residues. V was cut by 7 bases and J by 11 bases, with 20 bases left in between. The CDR3 loop is CASIDPRAVGAFF. The CDR3 region has the DNA TGTGCCAGCATCGACCCACGGGCAGTAGGGGCTTTCTTT.

The V and J genes are TRBV16 and TRBJ1-4, with 7 bases that match TRBD1. Germline CDR1 is KGHSY and CDR2 is FQNENV. The CDR3 runs 15 residues. Trimming took 3 bases from V and 0 from J; bases not matched to a gene: 1. Here the CDR3 reads CASSHTGATNEKLFF. Written as DNA, the CDR3 is TGTGCCAGCAGCCACACAGGGGCAACTAATGAAAAACTGTTTTTT.

This clone was counted only a few times. The CDR3 here is CATSGNRDRATNEKLFF. CDR3 nucleotides: TGTGCCACCAGCGGAAACCGAGACAGAGCAACTAATGAAAAACTGTTTTTT. The chain is built from TRBV15 and TRBJ1-4; a possible D gene is TRBD1 (5 bases). The CDR3 is 17 residues long. Trimming shortened V by 5 bases and J by 0 bases, and 16 bases separated the two germline ends. Per germline, CDR1 LNHNV and CDR2 YYDKDF (reference sequence).

This clone was observed a few times. The V and J genes are TRBV10-1 and TRBJ2-3; 12 bases fit TRBD2. Germline V lookup: CDR1 WNHNN, CDR2 SYGVQD (reference sequence). CDR3 length: 15 residues. Trimming at V came to 5 bases and at J to 5 bases, leaving 5 bases not matched to a gene. The DNA of the CDR3 is TGCGCCAGCAGTAACATGGGACTAGCGGGAGATACGCAGTATTTT. It is translated as CASSNMGLAGDTQYF.

This chain joins TRBV23-1 and TRBJ2-3; 9 positions agree with TRBD2. TRBV23-1 is an open reading frame, and its role is uncertain. Losses at the gene ends were 6 bases for V and 0 bases for J; bases not matched to a gene: 16. This CDR3 has 19 residues. The CDR3 loop is CASSLGTLAGTSSTDTQYF. The DNA of the CDR3 is TGCGCCAGCAGCTTGGGGACTCTAGCGGGGACCTCTAGCACAGATACGCAGTATTTT.

The genes are TRBV18 and TRBJ1-5; 7 nucleotides match TRBD1. CDR1 and CDR2 from the germline V gene are KGHSH and LQKENI. The ends lost 5 bases at V and 4 bases at J; junction bases unmatched: 20. The CDR3 has 19 amino acids. The chain's CDR3 is CASSFTSGQQNTGNQPQHF. CDR3 bases: TGTGCCAGCTCATTCACTTCGGGACAGCAAAACACCGGTAATCAGCCCCAGCATTTT.

This clone showed up just a few times. V is TRBV30 and J is TRBJ1-4, with no clear D. Looked up from germline, CDR1 is GTSNPN and CDR2 is SVGIG (reference sequence). This CDR3 spans 13 amino acids. V shed 0 bases and J shed 6 bases, with 8 bases lying between them. The DNA of the CDR3 is TGTGCCTGGAGTGTTCAGCAGTATGAAAAACTGTTTTTT. Translating gives CAWSVQQYEKLFF.

The chain combines TRBV27 with TRBJ1-2; 8 bases match TRBD1. Germline V gene lookup returns CDR1 MNHEY and CDR2 SMNVEV (reference sequence). J gave up 6 bases and V 5 bases, and 5 bases lay outside the gene matches. There are 13 residues in the CDR3. CDR3 residues: CASSMTGVDGYTF. CDR3 coding DNA: TGTGCCAGCAGTATGACAGGGGTGGATGGCTACACCTTC.

The rearrangement links TRBV19 to TRBJ1-1; D not certain. Looked up from germline, CDR1 is LNHDA and CDR2 is SQIVND (reference sequence). The V end was cut by 1 base, the J end by 4 bases, with 10 bases between. This CDR3 region has 14 residues. The CDR3 is CASSIGSATTEAFF. CDR3 nucleotide sequence: TGTGCCAGTAGTATAGGTTCAGCTACCACTGAAGCTTTCTTT.

The V call is TRBV29-1, the J call TRBJ1-2; 9 bases are a match to TRBD1. CDR1 and CDR2 (germline): SQVTM, ANQGSEA. The trim removed 5 bases at V and 11 bases at J, leaving 9 bases unmatched. This CDR3 has 12 residues. CDR3 coding DNA: TGCAGCGTTAAACAGGGGGCAGATCGGTACACCTTC. Its translation is CSVKQGADRYTF.

The V and J genes are TRBV5-1 and TRBJ2-3; weak D call: TRBD2 (5 bases). V dropped 5 bases and J dropped 1 base, with 11 bases sitting between them. Germline V gene lookup returns CDR1 SGHRS and CDR2 YFSETQ. This CDR3 region has 14 residues. CDR3 in amino acids: CASSPRDGTDTQYF. The CDR3 nucleotides are TGCGCCAGCAGTCCGAGGGATGGCACAGATACGCAGTATTTT.

This clone was recorded once. The chain has TRBV6-7 and TRBJ1-2; D is undetermined. TRBV6-7 is an ORF for which the function is uncertain. CDR3 length: 17 residues. Trimming removed 5 bases at V and 4 bases at J, with 23 bases between. This CDR3 reads CASSEGASKTAFYGYTF. As DNA, the CDR3 is TGTGCCAGCAGTGAAGGAGCCTCAAAAACAGCATTCTATGGCTACACCTTC.

This CDR3 is CASSPEGVGFGYGYTF. CDR3 nucleotide sequence: TGCGCCAGCAGCCCAGAGGGAGTAGGGTTCGGCTATGGCTACACCTTC. The chain uses TRBV5-1 and TRBJ1-2; the D is unclear. The V gene's germline CDR1 is SGHRS and CDR2 YFSETQ. The V gene lost 4 bases and the J gene lost 4 bases, with 20 bases spanning the gap. The CDR3 has 16 amino acids. The full variable domain, completed using reference TRBV5-1 and TRBJ1-2, is KAGVTQTPRYLIKTRGQQVTLSCSPISGHRSVSWYQQTPGQGLQFLFEYFSETQRNKGNFPGRFSGRQFSNSRSEMNVSTLELGDSALYLCASSPEGVGFGYGYTFGSGTRLTVV.

The chain couples TRBV22-1 to TRBJ1-4. TRBV22-1 is termed a pseudogene. This CDR3 is built from 16 residues. This chain's CDR3 is CATSDPKFGANEKLFF. The CDR3, as DNA: TGTGCCACCAGTGACCCTAAATTTGGGGCTAATGAAAAACTGTTTTTT.

This clone was detected a few times. The chain recombines TRBV4-1 with TRBJ2-1; TRBD2 is a possible D gene (5 bases). Germline CDR1 MGHRA, CDR2 YSYEKL. V was shortened by 4 bases and J by 6 bases, with 34 bases between the two germline ends. The CDR3 loop spans 21 amino acids. The CDR3 reads CASSLRPGPEELMSWFNEQFF. The CDR3 DNA reads as TGCGCCAGCAGCCTTAGACCGGGCCCGGAGGAACTTATGTCGTGGTTCAATGAGCAGTTCTTC.

The V gene is TRBV7-1, the J gene TRBJ1-5, with 10 nucleotides matching TRBD1. TRBV7-1 carries the ORF label, with uncertain function. The CDR3 is 15 residues long. Trimming at V came to 5 bases and at J to 5 bases, leaving 6 bases not matched to a gene. CDR3 sequence: CASSDDRGQDQPQHF. The CDR3 coding sequence is TGTGCCAGCAGCGACGACAGGGGGCAGGATCAGCCCCAGCATTTT.

The chain couples TRBV28 to TRBJ1-2; a possible D gene is TRBD1 (6 bases). Germline CDR1 reads MDHEN; CDR2 reads SYDVKM. The CDR3 runs to 12 residues. The V end was cut by 7 bases, the J end by 8 bases, with 14 bases between. Written as DNA, the CDR3 is TGTGCCAGCACTGGATCTGGGGGCGGCTACACCTTC. Protein: CASTGSGGGYTF.

This clone was recorded many times. The J gene is TRBJ2-1, the V gene TRBV5-1, with 12 bases fitting TRBD2. V was pared by 4 bases and J by 2 bases, with 4 bases of the junction left unmatched. CDR1 and CDR2 from the germline V gene are SGHRS and YFSETQ. This CDR3 spans 16 amino acids. Here the CDR3 reads CASSRTSGATYNEQFF. The CDR3 DNA reads as TGCGCCAGCAGCCGGACTAGCGGGGCCACCTACAATGAGCAGTTCTTC.

The chain uses TRBV28 and TRBJ2-4, with 7 bases matching TRBD1. V lost 9 bases and J lost 3; bases outside the gene matches: 5. The CDR3 runs to 13 residues. Looked up from germline, CDR1 is MDHEN and CDR2 is SYDVKM. The CDR3 here is CASFRQGKNIQYF. Written as DNA, the CDR3 is TGTGCCAGTTTCCGACAGGGCAAAAACATTCAGTACTTC.

This clone was picked up a small number of times. This chain connects TRBV28 to TRBJ1-5; 8 bases line up with TRBD1. The germline CDR1 and CDR2 sequences are MDHEN and SYDVKM. J lost 6 bases, V lost 6 bases, and 10 bases had no gene match. The length of the CDR3 is 15 residues. The CDR3 region has the DNA TGTGCCAGCAGCCCAATACAGGGGGTGGGTCAGCCCCAGCATTTT. It yields the protein CASSPIQGVGQPQHF.

The chain joins TRBV19 to TRBJ2-2; unclear D gene. V was trimmed by 5 bases and J by 3 bases, leaving 13 bases between them. Per germline, CDR1 LNHDA and CDR2 SQIVND (reference sequence). The CDR3 runs to 15 residues. CDR3 sequence: CASSVNTAYTGELFF. CDR3 DNA sequence: TGTGCCAGTAGTGTCAACACAGCCTACACCGGGGAGCTGTTTTTT.